This T cell receptor (beta chain) was documented in a study of blood T cell repertoires in COVID-19. Study summary: Samples came from the United States, Italy and Spain, spanning acute and convalescent COVID-19. Sources were T cells, B-cell-depleted T cells, or PBMCs; the material itself was cDNA or gDNA.

The CDR3 is 18 residues long. Per the germline V gene, CDR1 is SNHLY and CDR2 is FYNNEI. V was clipped by 4 bases and J by 0 bases; unmatched bases: 6. Per the authors' pipeline: Amplification of reference gene primers was used by the study to estimate nucleated cell counts. Clones were sequenced by immunoSEQ multiplex PCR, and TCRdb holds only the in-frame ones, with some missing. The DNA gave D and trimming, while V, J and clone size come from that table. Of 200,000 to 250,000 clones listed, about nine tenths are singletons. The sequence derives from a woman aged 45-59 years with acute or convalescent COVID-19. Sequenced input: peripheral blood. This chain connects TRBV2 to TRBJ2-4; 13 nucleotides match TRBD2. The CDR3 spells CASSGGLAGAIAKNIQYF. DNA of the CDR3: TGTGCCAGCAGTGGTGGACTAGCGGGGGCTATAGCCAAAAACATTCAGTACTTC.